Following are 30 T cell receptor beta chains from one sample sequenced in a study of graft-versus-host responses after intestinal transplantation. For these TCRs, the target antigens are not known. Measured with immunoSEQ multiplex PCR; TCRdb has only the in-frame clones, and not every one. The sample lists tens of thousands of clones, roughly nine tenths seen once, with approximately 0.48% in the top ten. This specimen was unstimulated CD8+ T cells sorted from spleen or lymph node cells, taken before intestinal transplant. All receptors derive from a human donor who received an intestinal transplant.

This sequence joins TRBV7-9 and TRBJ2-1, with unresolved D. This CDR3 spans 13 amino acids. Germline lookup yields CDR1 SEHNR and CDR2 FQNEAQ (reference sequence). V lost 7 bases and J 0 bases, leaving 7 bases between the germline ends. CDR3 bases: TGTGCCAGCATTTTTAGCTCCTACAATGAGCAGTTCTTC. Residues: CASIFSSYNEQFF.

There are a few counts of this clone. As DNA, the CDR3 is TGTGCCAGCCGCGACAGTCACACTGAAGCTTTCTTT. It yields the protein CASRDSHTEAFF. The chain carries TRBV7-9 and TRBJ1-1; the D gene is possibly TRBD1 (5 bases). This CDR3 is 12 amino acids long. Germline CDR1 is SEHNR and CDR2 is FQNEAQ (reference sequence). The V end was cut by 8 bases, the J end by 3 bases, with 10 bases between.

The CDR3: CASSLEGSSGNTIYF. The DNA of the CDR3 is TGTGCCAGCAGCTTAGAAGGGAGCTCTGGAAACACCATATATTTT. The rearrangement links TRBV7-9 to TRBJ1-3; D not resolved. The CDR3 is 15 amino acids. Looked up from germline, CDR1 is SEHNR and CDR2 is FQNEAQ (reference sequence). V was pared by 1 base and J by 0 bases, with 7 bases between.

V gene TRBV7-8 combines with J gene TRBJ1-6; 7 positions match TRBD1. CDR1 is SGHVS and CDR2 is FQNEAQ in the germline V gene. CDR3 length equals 15 residues. The V and J ends lost 6 bases and 7 bases, in that order; junction bases with no gene match: 9. The CDR3 DNA sequence: TGTGCCAGCAGGCGACTGGGACAGCGGAATTCACCCCTCCACTTT. Its protein product is CASRRLGQRNSPLHF.

The chain employs TRBV5-6 and TRBJ2-5; TRBD1 agrees at 7 bases. V was clipped by 0 bases and J by 2 bases; unmatched bases: 4. The germline V gene has CDR1 SGHDT and CDR2 YYEEEE. The CDR3 consists of 15 residues. The CDR3, as DNA: TGTGCCAGCAGCTTGGAATTGGACAGGCAAGAGACCCAGTACTTC. Protein sequence: CASSLELDRQETQYF.

The CDR3 bases are TGCGCCAGCAGCTTGGATCGGCAGGGGGACTCCTACGAGCAGTACTTC. Protein: CASSLDRQGDSYEQYF. The chain employs TRBV5-1 and TRBJ2-7; 7 nucleotides align to TRBD1. The CDR3 sequence is 16 residues long. CDR1 and CDR2 from the germline V gene are SGHRS and YFSETQ. With 0 bases clipped from V and 0 bases from J, the junction kept 6 bases outside the gene matches.

As DNA, the CDR3 is TGTGCCAGCAGTGAATGGCGGGAGGAAGAGACCCAGTACTTC. Protein: CASSEWREEETQYF. The rearrangement links TRBV25-1 to TRBJ2-5; 8 nucleotides align to TRBD2. CDR1 is MGHDK, CDR2 SYGVNS, per germline. J lost 3 bases, V lost 1 base, and 1 base had no gene match. This CDR3 is built from 14 residues. The entire variable domain, with the rest obtained from reference TRBV25-1 and TRBJ2-5, is as follows: EADIYQTPRYLVIGTGKKITLECSQTMGHDKMYWYQQDPGMELHLIHYSYGVNSTEKGDLSSESTVSRIRTEHFPLTLESARPSHTSQYLCASSEWREEETQYFGPGTRLLVL.

The genes are TRBV27 and TRBJ2-1; D not certain. The V gene's germline CDR1 is MNHEY and CDR2 SMNVEV (reference sequence). This CDR3 has 14 residues. V shed 0 bases and J shed 0 bases, with 3 bases lying between them. CDR3 amino acids: CASSLSYSYNEQFF. The CDR3 nucleotides read TGTGCCAGCAGTTTATCCTACTCCTACAATGAGCAGTTCTTC.

This sequence joins TRBV13 and TRBJ2-2, with a possible D match to TRBD2 (6 bases). This CDR3 has 15 residues. Trimming removed 5 bases at V and 1 base at J, with 11 bases between. Germline lookup yields CDR1 PRHDT and CDR2 FYEKMQ (reference sequence). The CDR3 here is CASSEAGGNTGELFF. CDR3 coding DNA: TGTGCCAGCAGCGAGGCCGGGGGGAACACCGGGGAGCTGTTTTTT.

As concerns this clone: At the DNA level, this CDR3 is encoded by other sequences in the same sample as well. The chain carries TRBV6-5 and TRBJ2-1; the D gene is possibly TRBD1 (5 bases). The CDR3 spans 13 residues. The germline gives CDR1 MNHEY, CDR2 SVGAGI. Trimming shortened V by 0 bases and J by 7 bases, and 7 bases separated the two germline ends. The chain's CDR3 is CASSYSPGNEQFF. As DNA, the CDR3 is TGTGCCAGCAGTTACTCTCCAGGGAATGAGCAGTTCTTC.

The sample holds one count of this clone. This chain links TRBV7-9 with TRBJ2-1; 8 nucleotides line up with TRBD2. The CDR3 runs to 15 residues. Germline loops: CDR1 SEHNR, CDR2 FQNEAQ (reference sequence). Trimming removed 6 bases from V and 2 bases from J; junction bases left unmatched: 6. The CDR3 is CASSPSGSAYNEQFF. CDR3 sequence (DNA): TGTGCCAGCAGTCCCAGCGGGAGTGCCTACAATGAGCAGTTCTTC.

The chain uses TRBV30 and TRBJ1-6; D ambiguous. The V gene's germline CDR1 is GTSNPN and CDR2 SVGIG (reference sequence). This CDR3 is 15 amino acids long. Trimming removed 0 bases from V and 6 bases from J, with 12 bases in between. The CDR3 nucleotides are TGTGCCTGGAGTGTAGGGCGGGTCTCTAATTCACCCCTCCACTTT. It specifies CAWSVGRVSNSPLHF.

The chain uses TRBV4-1 and TRBJ1-2; the D gene is possibly TRBD1 (5 bases). The CDR3 is 13 residues long. Trimming removed 3 bases at V and 2 bases at J, with 7 bases between. CDR1 and CDR2 (germline): MGHRA, YSYEKL. CDR3 amino acids: CASSQAGNYGYTF. As DNA, the CDR3 is TGCGCCAGCAGCCAGGCAGGGAACTATGGCTACACCTTC.

This clone was observed a handful of times. The chain combines TRBV5-1 with TRBJ2-3; 9 bases are shared with TRBD2. This CDR3 has 14 amino acids. The J segment lost 5 bases and the V segment lost 0 bases, leaving 1 base of the junction unmatched. Germline CDR1 is SGHRS and CDR2 is YFSETQ. In DNA, the CDR3 is TGCGCCAGCAGCTTGGAACTAGCGGGAGATACGCAGTATTTT. As protein: CASSLELAGDTQYF. The full variable domain, its missing parts supplied by reference TRBV5-1 and TRBJ2-3, is KAGVTQTPRYLIKTRGQQVTLSCSPISGHRSVSWYQQTPGQGLQFLFEYFSETQRNKGNFPGRFSGRQFSNSRSEMNVSTLELGDSALYLCASSLELAGDTQYFGPGTRLTVL.

A remark on this clone: Other DNA sequences from this sample encode an identical CDR3 as well. The genes are TRBV28 and TRBJ1-2; 9 bases fit TRBD1. The CDR3 runs to 15 residues. J gave up 8 bases and V 5 bases, and 12 bases lay outside the gene matches. Germline V gene data show CDR1 as MDHEN and CDR2 as SYDVKM. As DNA, the CDR3 is TGTGCCAGCAGTCCCTCTCGGGACAGGGCATTCGGCTACACCTTC. Amino acid sequence: CASSPSRDRAFGYTF.

This chain connects TRBV5-4 to TRBJ2-7, with 8 nucleotides matching TRBD2. The length of the CDR3 is 14 residues. V lost 4 bases, J lost 1 base, and 4 bases stayed unmatched. Germline lookup yields CDR1 SGHNT and CDR2 YYREEE (reference sequence). The CDR3 spells CASSPSSGSYEQYF. CDR3 nucleotides: TGTGCCAGCAGCCCTTCTAGCGGGTCCTACGAGCAGTACTTC.

This chain uses TRBV11-2 with TRBJ2-4, with D tentatively TRBD2 (5 bases). Trimming took off 3 bases at V and 0 bases at J, with 12 bases between the two ends. CDR3 length equals 16 residues. The V gene's germline CDR1 is SGHAT and CDR2 FQNNGV. CDR3 protein: CASSLLAGGAKNIQYF. The CDR3 DNA reads as TGTGCCAGCAGCTTGCTAGCAGGTGGAGCCAAAAACATTCAGTACTTC.

The V call is TRBV6-1, the J call TRBJ2-2; D is perhaps TRBD2 (5 bases). The CDR3 contains 14 residues. V lost 5 bases to trimming and J lost 2 bases, with 9 bases between them. Per the germline V gene, CDR1 is MNHNS and CDR2 is SASEGT. CDR3 region: CASSPRENTGELFF. The CDR3 DNA is TGTGCCAGCAGTCCCCGGGAAAACACCGGGGAGCTGTTTTTT.

The rearrangement links TRBV7-9 to TRBJ1-1; D possibly corresponds to TRBD1 (6 bases). Trimming took 2 bases from V and 3 from J, leaving 13 bases between them. The length of the CDR3 is 15 residues. The germline CDR1 and CDR2 sequences are SEHNR and FQNEAQ (reference sequence). CDR3 bases: TGTGCCAGCAGCTTATCCAGGGGTGGGGACACTGAAGCTTTCTTT. This encodes CASSLSRGGDTEAFF.

This clone was counted a single time. The chain is built from TRBV7-2 and TRBJ2-7; D remains unclear. The CDR3 has 13 amino acids. The V gene's germline CDR1 is SGHTA and CDR2 FQGNSA. V lost 3 bases to trimming and J lost 2 bases, with 8 bases between them. The CDR3 sequence: CASSFFTAYEQYF. CDR3 nucleotide sequence: TGTGCCAGCAGCTTTTTTACGGCCTACGAGCAGTACTTC.

J is TRBJ1-1 and V is TRBV2, with 7 bases fitting TRBD1. CDR3 length equals 13 residues. The J segment lost 4 bases and the V segment lost 4 bases, leaving 3 bases of the junction unmatched. The germline V gene encodes CDR1 SNHLY and CDR2 FYNNEI. The CDR3 is CASSVSGGTEAFF. CDR3 coding DNA: TGTGCCAGCAGTGTGTCAGGGGGCACTGAAGCTTTCTTT.

This chain links TRBV30 with TRBJ1-5; D ambiguous. Germline CDR1 reads GTSNPN; CDR2 reads SVGIG (reference sequence). V lost 7 bases, J lost 2 bases, and 15 bases lay in between. The CDR3 spans 14 residues. In DNA form, the CDR3 reads TGTGCCTTAGCGTCTTCAGAAGGCAATCAGCCCCAGCATTTT. This codes for CALASSEGNQPQHF.

The chain couples TRBV16 to TRBJ2-1; 7 bases agree with TRBD2. In germline, CDR1 is KGHSY, CDR2 FQNENV. V was pared by 0 bases and J by 6 bases, with 8 bases of the junction left unmatched. The CDR3 covers 16 residues. The CDR3 DNA sequence: TGTGCCAGCAGCCAATCTTACTGGACTAGTGGCAATGAGCAGTTCTTC. Translating gives CASSQSYWTSGNEQFF.

With respect to this clone: Compared with germline, one end of the junction differs, possibly owing to a read error. This chain joins TRBV28 and TRBJ1-4; D not resolved. This CDR3 is built from 14 residues. Per the germline V gene, CDR1 is MDHEN and CDR2 is SYDVKM. The CDR3 nucleotides read TGTGCCAGCAGTCCCCGTGGGGAGCGGGAAAAACTGCTTTTT. Translated, it gives CASSPRGEREKLLF.

The chain has TRBV27 and TRBJ1-2, with TRBD1 as a possible D gene (5 bases). V shed 4 bases and J shed 5 bases, with 11 bases lying between them. CDR3 size: 13 residues. Germline-derived CDR1 and CDR2 are MNHEY and SMNVEV (reference sequence). The CDR3 sequence is CASSSNSGYGYTF. Here the CDR3 DNA reads TGTGCCAGCAGTTCTAACTCAGGGTATGGCTACACCTTC.

This sequence joins TRBV19 and TRBJ2-1; TRBD2 matches at 10 bases. The CDR3 is made up of 17 amino acids. Trimming cost V 2 bases and J 4 bases; bases outside gene matches: 8. CDR1 and CDR2 from the germline V gene are LNHDA and SQIVND (reference sequence). The chain's CDR3 is CASSIRASGGTYNEQFF. In nucleotides, the CDR3 is TGTGCCAGTAGTATAAGGGCTAGCGGGGGAACATACAATGAGCAGTTCTTC.

The chain links TRBV18 to TRBJ2-3; 9 positions match TRBD2. In germline, CDR1 is KGHSH, CDR2 LQKENI. This CDR3 contains 19 residues. The V and J ends lost 4 bases and 6 bases, in that order; junction bases with no gene match: 20. CDR3 protein: CASSQTPYPAGGTGDTQYF. CDR3 bases: TGTGCCAGCTCACAGACTCCATATCCAGCGGGAGGCACGGGGGATACGCAGTATTTT.

V is TRBV11-3 and J is TRBJ2-1; D is undetermined. The V end was cut by 0 bases, the J end by 9 bases, with 6 bases between. Per the germline V gene, CDR1 is SGHNT and CDR2 is YENEEA. The CDR3 is made up of 12 amino acids. The CDR3 coding sequence is TGTGCCAGCAGCTTAGATAGGAGTGAGCAGTTCTTC. Translation: CASSLDRSEQFF.

The chain couples TRBV28 to TRBJ2-1; 10 nucleotides align to TRBD1. The CDR3 is made up of 14 amino acids. Trimming at V came to 9 bases and at J to 2 bases, leaving 4 bases not matched to a gene. Germline loops: CDR1 MDHEN, CDR2 SYDVKM. The CDR3 sequence: CASSGTGAYNEQFF. The DNA for the CDR3 is TGTGCCAGTTCCGGGACAGGGGCCTACAATGAGCAGTTCTTC.

This chain uses TRBV5-6 with TRBJ2-6, with D tentatively TRBD1 (6 bases). Germline loops: CDR1 SGHDT, CDR2 YYEEEE. CDR3 length: 18 residues. V lost 2 bases and J 2 bases, leaving 17 bases between the germline ends. The CDR3 here is CASSFWGHPLPGANVLTF. CDR3 coding DNA: TGTGCCAGCAGCTTTTGGGGACATCCCTTGCCTGGGGCCAACGTCCTGACTTTC.